These T cell receptor beta chains were read from a single sample in a study of OX40 agonist ivuxolimab in advanced cancers. Only in-frame clones appear in the TCRdb table, and some are missing; sequencing was by immunoSEQ multiplex PCR. The sample lists tens of thousands of clones, roughly four fifths occurring once. The material sequenced was CD4+ or CD8+ T cells sorted from blood, taken in a trial of the OX40 agonist ivuxolimab. The receptors derive from an adult with an advanced solid tumor such as melanoma, head and neck, liver or kidney cancer. Both conserved end residues are part of each CDR3. A D gene is named only where the DNA matches it firmly. Some rows mark clone size as missing; the rest say once, few, many or name a class of expanded clone.

j_call,d_call,v_call,clone_size,cdr3_nt,cdr3_aa
TRBJ2-5,.,TRBV5-1,.,TGCGCCAGCAGCTCCCTCTCCGGAACCTGGGAGACCCAGTACTTC,CASSSLSGTWETQYF
TRBJ1-5,.,TRBV7-9,few,TGTGCCAGCAGCTTAGAGGGCAGTAATCAGCCCCAGCATTTT,CASSLEGSNQPQHF
TRBJ2-3,.,TRBV7-3,.,TGTGCCAGCAGCTTTGGTATTGCAAGGGATAGCACAGATACGCAGTATTTT,CASSFGIARDSTDTQYF
TRBJ2-7,TRBD1,TRBV5-1,.,TGCGCCAGCAGCTTGGGAATTAACTTCGGCAGCGACAGGGGTTTTTTC,CASSLGINFGSDRGFF
TRBJ2-3,TRBD2,TRBV5-1,.,TGCGCCAGCAGCCCAAAACTAGCGGGAGGGCAGGATACGCAGTATTTT,CASSPKLAGGQDTQYF
TRBJ2-1,TRBD2,TRBV4-1,.,TGCGCCAGCAGCCAGCGGGAGGGGTCTGATGAGCAGTTCTTC,CASSQREGSDEQFF
TRBJ2-4,.,TRBV5-1,.,TGCGCCAGCAGCTTGGACAGGCGGGAAAACATTCAGTACTTC,CASSLDRRENIQYF
TRBJ1-2,.,TRBV6-6,.,TGTGCCAGCAGCCAGCCTAACTATGGCTACACCTTC,CASSQPNYGYTF
TRBJ2-7,.,TRBV5-1,.,TGCGCCAGCCGTAGATCGAACGGCGAGCAGTACTTC,CASRRSNGEQYF
TRBJ2-1,.,TRBV2,.,TGTGCCAGCAAAAATGAGCAGTTCTTC,CASKNEQFF
TRBJ2-1,.,TRBV19,.,TGTGCCAGTAGTTCGGACTTCCACAATGAGCAGTTCTTC,CASSSDFHNEQFF
TRBJ1-6,TRBD1,TRBV19,once,TGTGCCAGTCGGGACAGAGGAAGGAATTCACCCCTCCACTTT,CASRDRGRNSPLHF
TRBJ1-2,.,TRBV18,.,TGTGCCAGCTCCCGGGACACAACTAACTATGGCTACACCTTC,CASSRDTTNYGYTF
TRBJ2-3,TRBD2,TRBV7-9,.,TGTGCCGGTCGTCTAGCGGGAGGGCCCTATACGCAGTATTTT,CAGRLAGGPYTQYF
TRBJ2-3,.,TRBV25-1,.,TGTGCCAGCAGTGTCCCAGCGGGAGATACGCAGTATTTT,CASSVPAGDTQYF
TRBJ1-2,.,TRBV7-3,few,TGTGCCAGCAGCCCCTCCGGGGGCGGCTATGGCTACACCTTC,CASSPSGGGYGYTF
TRBJ2-7,.,TRBV5-5,.,TGTGCCAGCAAATACGAGAGGCCCCGGACCTACGAGCAGTACTTC,CASKYERPRTYEQYF
TRBJ2-4,.,TRBV5-1,.,TGCGCCAGCAGCGCATCACAGGGTGCCAAAAACATTCAGTACTTC,CASSASQGAKNIQYF
TRBJ2-5,.,TRBV2,.,TGTGCCAGCAGTGATTTCCAGTCTGGTCGTGGTGGGTCCCAGTACTTC,CASSDFQSGRGGSQYF
TRBJ2-7,TRBD1,TRBV5-1,.,TGCGCCAGCAGCTTAACCGGGACAGGGATGCCCTACGAGCAGTACTTC,CASSLTGTGMPYEQYF
TRBJ1-3,.,TRBV4-1,.,TGCGCCAGCAGCCACGGGAGAGGACGGACGGATCCCCACTCTGGAAACACCATATATTTT,CASSHGRGRTDPHSGNTIYF
TRBJ2-1,.,TRBV11-2,.,TGTGCCAGCAGCTTCAGGCAGGGGACATCTGGGGATGAGCAGTTCTTC,CASSFRQGTSGDEQFF
TRBJ2-2,TRBD2,TRBV30,few,TGTGCCTGGAGTCATGGACTAGCGGGAAGCGCCGGGGAGCTGTTTTTT,CAWSHGLAGSAGELFF
TRBJ1-4,.,TRBV5-6,.,TGTGCCAGCAGCTTGGGGGGGGCACAAGATCGAAAACTGTTTTTT,CASSLGGAQDRKLFF
TRBJ2-7,TRBD2,TRBV7-9,.,TGTGCCAGCAGCTACGGGACTAGCGCATACGAGCAGTACTTC,CASSYGTSAYEQYF
TRBJ2-1,TRBD1,TRBV6-1,.,TGTGCCAGCGGTTTGGGGACAGGGCCGCATGAGCAGTTCTTC,CASGLGTGPHEQFF
TRBJ2-1,.,TRBV6-1,.,TGTGCCAGCAGTGAGTTGGCAGGGGACAATGAGCAGTTCTTC,CASSELAGDNEQFF
TRBJ1-1,.,TRBV5-1,.,TGCGCCAGCAGCTTGGGGGGCAGGCGCGTAGGGACCAACACTGAAGCTTTCTTT,CASSLGGRRVGTNTEAFF
TRBJ2-1,TRBD2,TRBV5-1,.,TGCGCCAGCGGATTAGGACTAGCGGGAGACAATGAGCAGTTCTTC,CASGLGLAGDNEQFF
TRBJ1-2,.,TRBV5-6,once,TGTGCCAGCAGCGCCATTGACAGTATCTATGGCTACACCTTC,CASSAIDSIYGYTF
TRBJ2-4,.,TRBV5-4,.,TGTGCCAGCAGCCAAGATCCGGGATCCGAAAACATTCAGTACTTC,CASSQDPGSENIQYF
TRBJ2-3,.,TRBV2,.,TGTGCCAGCAGTGGTATAGTTAAATCCACAGATACGCAGTATTTT,CASSGIVKSTDTQYF
TRBJ2-1,TRBD2,TRBV19,few,TGTGCCAGTGCGGGAGGGGCGGGAGTTTTCGCGGAGCAGTTCTTC,CASAGGAGVFAEQFF
TRBJ1-5,.,TRBV2,.,TGTGCCAGCAGGGGTAGCAATCAGCCCCAGCATTTT,CASRGSNQPQHF